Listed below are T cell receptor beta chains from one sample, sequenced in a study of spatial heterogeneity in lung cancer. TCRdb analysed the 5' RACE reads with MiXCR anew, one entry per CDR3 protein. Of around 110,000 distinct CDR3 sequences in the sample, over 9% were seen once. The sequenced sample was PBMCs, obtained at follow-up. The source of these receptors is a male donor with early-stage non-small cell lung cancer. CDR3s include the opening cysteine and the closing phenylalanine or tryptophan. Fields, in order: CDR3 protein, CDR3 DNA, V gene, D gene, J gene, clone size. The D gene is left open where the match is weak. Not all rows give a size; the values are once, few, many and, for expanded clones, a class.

CDR3: CASISGPNQETQYF; DNA: TGTGCCAGCATCTCCGGGCCTAACCAAGAGACCCAGTACTTC; V: TRBV2; D: .; J: TRBJ2-5; size: .
CDR3: CSARVGTGGNSPLHF; DNA: TGCAGTGCTAGAGTAGGGACAGGGGGTAATTCACCCCTCCACTTT; V: TRBV20-1; D: TRBD1; J: TRBJ1-6; size: few
CDR3: CASSPSSGVSTDTQYF; DNA: TGTGCCAGCAGCCCATCGAGCGGGGTTAGCACAGATACGCAGTATTTT; V: TRBV3-1; D: TRBD2; J: TRBJ2-3; size: few
CDR3: CAISEFRDRNYEQYF; DNA: TGTGCCATCAGTGAGTTCCGGGACAGAAACTACGAGCAGTACTTC; V: TRBV10-3; D: TRBD1; J: TRBJ2-7; size: .
CDR3: CASSTGTGNTGELFF; DNA: TGTGCCAGTAGTACCGGGACGGGGAACACCGGGGAGCTGTTTTTT; V: TRBV19; D: .; J: TRBJ2-2; size: few
CDR3: CASSYTPGTEAFF; DNA: TGTGCCAGCAGCTACACCCCGGGGACTGAAGCTTTCTTT; V: TRBV7-9; D: .; J: TRBJ1-1; size: few
CDR3: CASRSGGSDSPLHF; DNA: TGTGCCAGCAGGTCAGGGGGTTCAGATTCACCCCTCCACTTT; V: TRBV28; D: TRBD1; J: TRBJ1-6; size: many
CDR3: CSASRGYEQYF; DNA: TGCAGTGCTAGTAGGGGTTACGAGCAGTACTTC; V: TRBV20-1; D: .; J: TRBJ2-7; size: .
CDR3: CASSLALSLYGYTF; DNA: TGCGCCAGCAGCTTGGCCTTATCACTCTATGGCTACACCTTC; V: TRBV5-1; D: .; J: TRBJ1-2; size: .
CDR3: CASSLGGLHGELFF; DNA: TGTGCCAGCAGCCTAGGCGGGCTACACGGGGAGCTGTTTTTT; V: TRBV28; D: .; J: TRBJ2-2; size: many
CDR3: CASSVEDRQETQYF; DNA: TGTGCCAGCAGCGTAGAGGACAGGCAAGAGACCCAGTACTTC; V: TRBV9; D: TRBD1; J: TRBJ2-5; size: few
CDR3: CASSTDRLGNTIYF; DNA: TGTGCCAGCAGCACGGACAGACTTGGAAACACCATATATTTT; V: TRBV6-5; D: .; J: TRBJ1-3; size: .
CDR3: CASSSWTDYGYTF; DNA: TGTGCCAGCAGCTCCTGGACAGACTATGGCTACACCTTC; V: TRBV7-9; D: .; J: TRBJ1-2; size: many
CDR3: CASSPDRGNQPQHF; DNA: TGTGCCAGCAGTCCCGACAGGGGCAATCAGCCCCAGCATTTT; V: TRBV2; D: TRBD1; J: TRBJ1-5; size: .
CDR3: CASSQVSGGGRTEAFF; DNA: TGCGCCAGCAGCCAAGTCTCCGGGGGGGGACGTACTGAAGCTTTCTTT; V: TRBV4-3; D: .; J: TRBJ1-1; size: few
CDR3: CASSEWGGQPQHF; DNA: TGTGCCAGCAGTGAATGGGGGGGTCAGCCCCAGCATTTT; V: TRBV6-4; D: .; J: TRBJ1-5; size: .
CDR3: CASSQGTGQNQPQHF; DNA: TGCGCCAGCAGCCAAGGGACAGGGCAGAATCAGCCCCAGCATTTT; V: TRBV4-3; D: TRBD1; J: TRBJ1-5; size: .
CDR3: CASSSVRTGAGEAFF; DNA: TGTGCCAGCAGCTCCGTCAGGACAGGGGCGGGTGAAGCTTTCTTT; V: TRBV11-2; D: TRBD1; J: TRBJ1-1; size: many
CDR3: CASSPRTSGGDSGANVLTF; DNA: TGCGCCAGCAGCCCGCGGACTAGCGGGGGGGACTCTGGGGCCAACGTCCTGACTTTC; V: TRBV4-1; D: TRBD2; J: TRBJ2-6; size: few
CDR3: CSGRGSMINTEAFF; DNA: TGCAGCGGGCGCGGCAGTATGATAAACACTGAAGCTTTCTTT; V: TRBV29-1; D: .; J: TRBJ1-1; size: many
CDR3: CAIKQEPSNTEAFF; DNA: TGTGCCATCAAACAAGAACCCTCGAACACTGAAGCTTTCTTT; V: TRBV10-3; D: .; J: TRBJ1-1; size: .